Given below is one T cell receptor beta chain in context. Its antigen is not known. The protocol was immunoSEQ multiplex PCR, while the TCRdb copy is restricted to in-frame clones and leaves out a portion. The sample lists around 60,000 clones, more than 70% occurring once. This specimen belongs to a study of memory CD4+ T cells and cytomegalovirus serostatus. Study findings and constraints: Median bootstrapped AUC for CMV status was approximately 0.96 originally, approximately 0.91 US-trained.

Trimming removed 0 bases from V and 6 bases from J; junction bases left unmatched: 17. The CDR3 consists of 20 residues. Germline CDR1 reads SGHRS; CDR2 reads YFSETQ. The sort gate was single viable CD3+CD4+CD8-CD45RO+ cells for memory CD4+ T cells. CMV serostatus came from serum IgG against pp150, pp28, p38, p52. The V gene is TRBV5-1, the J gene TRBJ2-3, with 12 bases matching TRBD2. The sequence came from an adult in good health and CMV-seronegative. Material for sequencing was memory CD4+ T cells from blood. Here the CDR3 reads CASSLGSSGGATGLMDTQYF. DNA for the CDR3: TGCGCCAGCAGCTTGGGGTCTAGCGGGGGGGCCACGGGATTAATGGATACGCAGTATTTT.